This TCR beta chain is drawn from a study of T cell changes during pregnancy in multiple sclerosis. Produced via immunoSEQ multiplex PCR; TCRdb's table is partial and in-frame only. The sample lists about 51,000 clones, 85% to 95% occurring once. CDR3 size: 14 residues. Germline CDR1 SGHAT, CDR2 FQNNGV. Trimming took 4 bases from V and 0 from J; bases not matched to a gene: 0. The rearrangement links TRBV11-2 to TRBJ1-1, with 9 bases lining up with TRBD1. Sequencing used CD4+ T cells from peripheral blood mononuclear cells, obtained in the second trimester of pregnancy. The TCR comes from a female donor with multiple sclerosis, enrolled in a pregnancy study. CDR3 protein: CASSWDRVNTEAFF. The CDR3 DNA reads as TGTGCCAGCAGCTGGGACAGGGTGAACACTGAAGCTTTCTTT.